This is a list of T cell receptor beta chains from one sample in a study of CD8 T cells in ankylosing spondylitis. TCRdb re-derived calls from the 5' RACE reads in MiXCR, one entry per CDR3 protein. The sample has about 200,000 distinct CDR3 sequences, 25% to 30% seen once. Sequenced sample: blood, either unsorted or a sorted T cell fraction (not recorded which). The receptors were gathered from a male donor with ankylosing spondylitis or in good health (not recorded which). Both conserved end residues are part of each CDR3. A D gene is named only where the DNA matches it firmly. Only some rows state a clone size, as once, few, many or a class for expanded clones.

-	TRBD1	TRBV29-1	TRBJ2-1	CSVDRTGPYNEQFF	TGCAGCGTTGACCGGACAGGGCCCTACAATGAGCAGTTCTTC
many	-	TRBV20-1	TRBJ2-7	CSAWPESSYEQYF	TGCAGTGCTTGGCCCGAAAGCTCCTACGAGCAGTACTTC
many	-	TRBV21-1	TRBJ1-1	CASTVHSSGTEAFF	TGTGCCAGCACCGTACACTCTTCGGGGACTGAAGCTTTCTTT
many	TRBD1	TRBV5-1	TRBJ2-2	CASSMRDRGTGELFF	TGCGCCAGCAGCATGAGGGACAGGGGCACCGGGGAGCTGTTTTTT
few	-	TRBV7-6	TRBJ2-2	CASSLAAATNTGELFF	TGTGCCAGCAGCTTAGCGGCGGCCACCAACACCGGGGAGCTGTTTTTT
few	-	TRBV9	TRBJ2-5	CASSVRASGKETQYF	TGTGCCAGCAGCGTCCGTGCCAGCGGTAAAGAGACCCAGTACTTC
-	-	TRBV7-2	TRBJ2-7	CASSLLGGPIYEQYF	TGTGCCAGCAGCTTGCTAGGGGGACCTATCTACGAGCAGTACTTC
few	-	TRBV20-1	TRBJ2-3	CSAPGRPSTDTQYF	TGCAGTGCGCCGGGTAGGCCGAGCACAGATACGCAGTATTTT
-	-	TRBV25-1	TRBJ2-5	CASSDRVRGTQYF	TGTGCCAGCAGTGATCGGGTGCGAGGGACCCAGTACTTC
once	TRBD1	TRBV7-2	TRBJ1-1	CASSPAGTGNTEAFF	TGTGCCAGCAGCCCAGCCGGGACAGGGAACACTGAAGCTTTCTTT
few	-	TRBV20-1	TRBJ2-7	CSASPGPSSYEQYF	TGCAGTGCTAGCCCGGGCCCTAGCTCCTACGAGCAGTACTTC
many	-	TRBV11-2	TRBJ2-1	CASSLGSGYNEQFF	TGTGCCAGCAGCTTAGGTAGCGGCTACAATGAGCAGTTCTTC
-	-	TRBV7-9	TRBJ1-1	CASSLRALNTEAFF	TGTGCCAGCAGCTTAAGGGCGTTGAACACTGAAGCTTTCTTT
-	-	TRBV20-1	TRBJ2-6	CSASFTAGANVLTF	TGCAGTGCTAGTTTCACAGCTGGGGCCAACGTCCTGACTTTC
many	TRBD2	TRBV29-1	TRBJ2-3	CSVAGLAGVTDTQYF	TGCAGCGTTGCCGGACTAGCGGGGGTCACAGATACGCAGTATTTT
many	-	TRBV10-3	TRBJ2-1	CAISGPGYNEQFF	TGTGCCATCAGTGGTCCGGGATACAATGAGCAGTTCTTC
many	-	TRBV11-2	TRBJ2-7	CASKVAGVVSEQYF	TGTGCCAGCAAAGTGGCAGGGGTAGTTTCCGAGCAGTACTTC
-	TRBD1	TRBV20-1	TRBJ1-5	CSASGGTGLFNQPQHF	TGCAGTGCCTCAGGGGGGACAGGGCTCTTCAATCAGCCCCAGCATTTT
-	-	TRBV20-1	TRBJ2-1	CSARDPTSFSSNEQFF	TGCAGTGCTAGAGATCCCACCTCGTTTTCTTCCAATGAGCAGTTCTTC
once	-	TRBV20-1	TRBJ1-4	CSATSAVINEKLFF	TGCAGTGCAACGTCCGCCGTGATAAATGAAAAACTGTTTTTT
-	TRBD1	TRBV20-1	TRBJ2-2	CSARADRGFGTGELFF	TGCAGTGCCAGAGCGGACAGGGGTTTTGGCACCGGGGAGCTGTTTTTT
few	-	TRBV20-1	TRBJ2-3	CSFFFWGGQYF	TGCAGTTTCTTTTTTTGGGGCGGGCAGTATTTT
-	-	TRBV20-1	TRBJ1-2	CSAIPGGNYGYTF	TGCAGTGCTATCCCCGGGGGCAACTATGGCTACACCTTC
once	-	TRBV20-1	TRBJ2-1	CSAYDERSYNEQFF	TGCAGTGCTTACGACGAGCGCTCCTACAATGAGCAGTTCTTC
many	-	TRBV6-1	TRBJ2-7	CASTPPGTPYEQYF	TGTGCCAGCACCCCCCCCGGGACACCCTACGAGCAGTACTTC
many	-	TRBV12-3/TRBV12-4	TRBJ1-5	CASSLKRDQPQHF	TGTGCCAGCAGTTTAAAAAGGGATCAGCCCCAGCATTTT
many	-	TRBV11-2	TRBJ1-1	CASSPRERLNTEAFF	TGTGCCAGCAGCCCGAGGGAGAGACTTAACACTGAAGCTTTCTTT
many	-	TRBV20-1	TRBJ2-1	CSASRKPPNWGQFF	TGCAGTGCTAGCCGGAAACCACCTAACTGGGGGCAGTTCTTC
-	-	TRBV5-1	TRBJ2-2	CASSHLRTGELFF	TGCGCCAGCAGCCACCTACGCACCGGGGAGCTGTTTTTT
many	TRBD2	TRBV20-1	TRBJ2-1	CSALAGGPPEQFF	TGCAGTGCTTTAGCGGGAGGGCCGCCTGAGCAGTTCTTC
many	-	TRBV5-6	TRBJ2-5	CASSLQGIRAQYF	TGTGCCAGCAGCTTGCAGGGGATTAGAGCCCAGTACTTC
few	-	TRBV20-1	TRBJ2-3	CSASVPLSTDTQYF	TGCAGTGCTAGTGTGCCCCTTAGCACAGATACGCAGTATTTT
many	-	TRBV3-1	TRBJ2-3	CASSHRSPGGTDTQYF	TGTGCCAGCAGCCACAGATCCCCCGGGGGCACAGATACGCAGTATTTT
many	TRBD1	TRBV9	TRBJ1-5	CASSAGQGHWPQHF	TGTGCCAGCAGCGCCGGACAGGGGCATTGGCCCCAGCATTTT
once	-	TRBV5-6	TRBJ2-7	CASSLLRNEQYF	TGTGCCAGCAGCCTTCTAAGGAACGAGCAGTACTTC
-	TRBD2	TRBV10-3	TRBJ2-1	CAIRGTSGNYNEQFF	TGTGCCATCAGAGGGACTAGCGGGAACTACAATGAGCAGTTCTTC
many	-	TRBV9	TRBJ2-1	CASSLRELYNEQFF	TGTGCCAGCAGCCTCAGGGAGTTGTACAATGAGCAGTTCTTC
once	TRBD2	TRBV10-3	TRBJ2-3	CAISSGLAPTDTQYF	TGTGCCATCAGTAGTGGACTAGCGCCCACAGATACGCAGTATTTT
-	-	TRBV20-1	TRBJ1-1	CSAREGTPNTEAFF	TGCAGTGCTAGAGAGGGTACTCCGAACACTGAAGCTTTCTTT
many	TRBD2	TRBV7-9	TRBJ2-1	CASSLGLAGGAEQFF	TGTGCCAGCAGCTTAGGGCTAGCGGGAGGTGCTGAGCAGTTCTTC
few	-	TRBV20-1	TRBJ1-6	CSAIDDPRRPLHF	TGCAGTGCTATCGATGACCCCAGAAGACCCCTCCACTTT
many	-	TRBV5-1	TRBJ2-6	CASSLKQGGANVLTF	TGCGCCAGCAGCTTAAAACAGGGAGGGGCCAACGTCCTGACTTTC
-	-	TRBV5-1	TRBJ2-2	CASSTAGRYTGELFF	TGCGCCAGCAGCACCGCAGGGAGATACACCGGGGAGCTGTTTTTT
-	-	TRBV20-1	TRBJ1-2	CSAFGGGYGYTF	TGCAGTGCCTTTGGTGGGGGCTATGGCTACACCTTC
few	-	TRBV3-1	TRBJ2-1	CASSQAAGEQFF	TGTGCCAGCAGCCAAGCAGCTGGTGAGCAGTTCTTC